The 12 T cell receptor beta chains given below trace back to one sample, sequenced in a study of blood T cells in healthy people across ages. PCR was performed a second time for about 6 to 12 cycles using a sample-barcoded 5' primer and a J-beta primer mix. TCRdb called the 5' RACE reads again in MiXCR, with one record for every CDR3 protein. The table records roughly 500,000 distinct CDR3 sequences, 25% to 30% of them present only once. The source material was blood. The receptors derive from a woman aged 70-85 years in good health.

In this sample, this clonotype turned up a few times. J is TRBJ2-3 and V is TRBV24-1; D call uncertain. Germline CDR1 and CDR2: KGHDR and SFDVKD. The CDR3 is 13 amino acids. Between the trimmed V and J ends, which lost 10 bases and 3 bases, there was a span of 13 bases. CDR3 DNA sequence: TGTGCCACGGGGAAAGAAGTAACAGATACGCAGTATTTT. Translation: CATGKEVTDTQYF.

This clonotype has more than one count but fewer than ten. The chain is built from TRBV28 and TRBJ1-5; 7 nucleotides agree with TRBD1. The CDR3 length is 18 residues. The germline V gene encodes CDR1 MDHEN and CDR2 SYDVKM. J was trimmed by 0 bases and V by 6 bases; bases with no gene match: 14. The CDR3 region is CASSPPGQSEPSNQPQHF. CDR3 coding DNA: TGTGCCAGCAGCCCCCCGGGACAGAGCGAGCCTAGCAATCAGCCCCAGCATTTT.

The chain has TRBV7-3 and TRBJ1-2; D may be TRBD1 (6 bases). The germline V gene encodes CDR1 SGHTA and CDR2 FQGTGA. This CDR3 contains 15 residues. The V gene lost 1 base and the J gene lost 8 bases, with 17 bases spanning the gap. The CDR3 DNA sequence: TGTGCCAGCAGCTTAAGCGGAGGACAGTATGGAGGCTACACCTTC. It translates to CASSLSGGQYGGYTF.

The chain couples TRBV5-1 to TRBJ2-3; the match to TRBD2 covers 11 bases. Per germline, CDR1 SGHRS and CDR2 YFSETQ. This CDR3 is 17 amino acids long. V dropped 5 bases and J dropped 2; count of bases not matched to a gene: 10. The CDR3 nucleotides are TGCGCCAGCAGGGGGACGGGACTAGCGGCCTCCACAGATACGCAGTATTTT. Protein product: CASRGTGLAASTDTQYF.

This clonotype has more than one count but fewer than ten. The chain recombines TRBV4-3 with TRBJ2-2; D may be TRBD1 (6 bases). CDR3 length: 15 amino acids. In germline, CDR1 is LGHNA, CDR2 YSLEER. Trimming removed 1 base from V and 3 bases from J, with 9 bases in between. For the CDR3, the DNA is TGCGCCAGCAGCCAAGGGGACACGGACACCGGGGAGCTGTTTTTT. Its protein is CASSQGDTDTGELFF.

This clonotype was detected a few times. The chain recombines TRBV7-3 with TRBJ2-2, with D tentatively TRBD2 (6 bases). Germline CDR1 SGHTA, CDR2 FQGTGA. The V and J ends lost 4 bases and 0 bases respectively, with 12 bases between them. The CDR3 has 16 amino acids. The CDR3 spells CASSSMGLPNTGELFF. CDR3 bases: TGTGCCAGCAGCTCGATGGGACTCCCGAACACCGGGGAGCTGTTTTTT.

This clonotype was detected a few times. The genes are TRBV29-1 and TRBJ2-5; TRBD1 might be the D (5 bases). Per the germline V gene, CDR1 is SQVTM and CDR2 is ANQGSEA. The CDR3 is 11 residues long. Trimming pared 6 bases from V and 5 bases from J, leaving 10 bases between. CDR3 sequence reads: CSVDNGETQYF. The CDR3 DNA sequence: TGCAGCGTGGACAACGGGGAGACCCAGTACTTC.

In this sample, this clonotype turned up many times. The chain recombines TRBV7-8 with TRBJ2-1; D uncertain. Between the trimmed V and J ends, which lost 1 base and 9 bases, there was a span of 10 bases. CDR1 SGHVS and CDR2 FQNEAQ come from the germline V gene. The CDR3 spans 13 residues. The CDR3 loop reads CASSLGGKAEQFF. CDR3 bases: TGTGCCAGCAGCTTAGGGGGAAAGGCTGAGCAGTTCTTC. The variable domain in full, with the rest retrieved from reference TRBV7-8 and TRBJ2-1, is GAGVSQSPRYKVAKRGQDVALRCDPISGHVSLFWYQQALGQGPEFLTYFQNEAQLDKSGLPSDRFFAERPEGSVSTLKIQRTQQEDSAVYLCASSLGGKAEQFFGPGTRLTVL.

This chain connects TRBV10-3 to TRBJ1-2; TRBD1 matches 7 bases. Germline values: CDR1 ENHRY, CDR2 SYGVKD. J lost 4 bases, V lost 8 bases, and 7 bases had no gene match. This CDR3 is 13 amino acids long. CDR3: CAIGETGSYGYTF. The CDR3 nucleotides are TGTGCCATCGGGGAGACAGGGTCCTATGGCTACACCTTC.

This clonotype appeared a single time. At one of its ends the junction is not consistent with the germline gene, which may arise from a read error. The J gene is TRBJ2-1, the V gene TRBV10-3, with 11 bases fitting TRBD2. From germline, CDR1 is ENHRY and CDR2 SYGVKD. This CDR3 comprises 17 residues. The CDR3 spells CATSESNPSGGYNEQFF. Written as DNA, the CDR3 is TGTGCCACCAGTGAGTCGAACCCTAGCGGGGGGTACAATGAGCAGTTCTTC.

This clonotype was recorded once. The CDR3, as DNA: TGCGCCAGCAGCTACGGGCCCAACAATGAGCAGTTCTTC. Translation gives CASSYGPNNEQFF. The rearrangement links TRBV5-1 to TRBJ2-1; the D is unclear. Germline assignment: CDR1 SGHRS and CDR2 YFSETQ. V lost 3 bases, J lost 5 bases, and 9 bases lay in between. CDR3 size: 13 residues.

This clonotype was observed a few times. The rearrangement uses TRBV5-1 and TRBJ1-6; D is possibly TRBD1 (5 bases). Germline CDR1 is SGHRS and CDR2 is YFSETQ. The germline V and J ends were trimmed by 2 bases and 13 bases, with 19 bases remaining between them. This CDR3 comprises 15 residues. The CDR3, as DNA: TGCGCCAGCAGCTTAGATGGGACCGACCTCAACCCCCTCCACTTT. This translates into CASSLDGTDLNPLHF.